Listed below are T cell receptor beta chains from one sample, sequenced in a study of OX40 agonist ivuxolimab in advanced cancers. The assay was immunoSEQ multiplex PCR, and TCRdb's table has in-frame clones only and misses some. The sample includes roughly 56,000 clones, roughly four fifths of them seen just once. The sample was CD4+ or CD8+ T cells sorted from blood, taken in a trial of the OX40 agonist ivuxolimab. Source of these receptors: an adult with an advanced solid tumor such as melanoma, head and neck, liver or kidney cancer. Both conserved end residues are trimmed from each CDR3.

14	TRBV27	TRBJ1-1	ASSSTGYSGDTEAF
12	TRBV6-6	TRBJ1-1	ASSYRLENTEAF
11	TRBV7-3	TRBJ1-2	ASSLGTTAGYT
13	TRBV7-9	TRBJ2-1	ASSLAGTSYNEQF
13	TRBV7-3	TRBJ2-5	ASSSTSGGQETQY
9	TRBV23-1	TRBJ1-1	ASSHLAEAF
11	TRBV6-1	TRBJ1-2	ASSESGSYGYT
10	TRBV18	TRBJ2-5	ASSEYRETQY
11	TRBV28	TRBJ2-3	ASSLRGTDTQY
11	TRBV28	TRBJ1-1	ASRRTANTEAF
13	TRBV19	TRBJ2-5	ASSIRKGPAETQY
9	TRBV2	TRBJ2-1	ASSGTGKQF
9	TRBV30	TRBJ1-1	AWSEPSEAF
14	TRBV11-3	TRBJ2-2	ASSLERGANTGELF
12	TRBV4-1	TRBJ2-2	ASSQGLGSGELF
20	TRBV19	TRBJ1-5	ASSIVWANRDRGLLINQPQH
10	TRBV5-5	TRBJ2-7	ASSLPPHEQY
14	TRBV9	TRBJ1-3	ASSVVPSSSGNTIY
11	TRBV7-3	TRBJ1-1	ASSSSMNTEAF
14	TRBV6-5	TRBJ2-3	ASSYSAGAGGDTQY
11	TRBV18	TRBJ1-5	ASSGTRNQPQH
11	TRBV19	TRBJ2-5	ASMGTSQGTQY
12	TRBV28	TRBJ2-3	ASQGSSLADTQY
7	TRBV5-4	TRBJ2-5	ASIGAQY
11	TRBV21-1	TRBJ1-2	ASSKSRRNGYT
14	TRBV7-3	TRBJ2-1	ASSLPGQGAFSEQF
14	TRBV4-2	.	ASSQVGRGSGYEQY
12	TRBV28	TRBJ2-7	ASSYPDRTYEQY
13	TRBV6-6	TRBJ2-1	ASRQLGLGYNEQF
12	TRBV19	TRBJ1-5	ASRNRGPEQPQH
14	TRBV10-3	TRBJ2-1	AISRSGGALPGEQF
10	TRBV9	TRBJ1-2	ASSVDTGGYT
12	TRBV9	TRBJ2-3	ASSVGGPTDTQY
11	TRBV7-3	TRBJ2-2	ASRVAGTGELF
12	TRBV6-1	TRBJ1-6	ASTGLSVNSPLH
12	TRBV6-5	TRBJ2-2	ASRASGNTGELF
11	TRBV14	TRBJ2-5	ASSHWSGETQY
11	TRBV6-5	TRBJ2-2	ALRGRNTGELF
14	TRBV5-1	TRBJ2-1	ASNPGRGSSYNEQF
11	TRBV7-2	TRBJ1-2	ASSPDTLQSYT